These 24 T cell receptor beta chains share one sample of origin, sequenced in a study of blood T cell repertoires in COVID-19 (dated by TCRdb to about 2020). The receptor library was made with the immunoSEQ multiplex PCR assay. The clones in this table, taken by TCRdb from immuneACCESS, are in-frame only. Not every clone is retained; where verified, under half of the shortfall comes from an unresolved V gene, and the cause of the rest is unknown. The sample table lists a few hundred thousand clones, less than 90% of them with a count of one. Of the sample, about 4.1% falls within the top ten clones. The sample was peripheral blood. Receptors originate from a man aged 60 to 69 who had recovered from COVID-19.

J is TRBJ2-5 and V is TRBV24-1; TRBD1 matches 7 bases. Unmatched junction bases numbered 4, after V lost 2 bases and J lost 2 bases. This CDR3 contains 15 residues. The V gene's germline CDR1 is KGHDR and CDR2 SFDVKD. CDR3 sequence: CATSDSGTAQETQYF. The CDR3 DNA sequence: TGTGCCACCAGTGATTCCGGGACAGCACAAGAGACCCAGTACTTC.

The gene calls are TRBV19 and TRBJ2-7; TRBD2 agrees at 7 bases. The CDR3 is 14 residues long. Germline trimming cut 1 base from V and 3 bases from J; bases unmatched to any gene: 3. Germline assignment: CDR1 LNHDA and CDR2 SQIVND (reference sequence). Here the CDR3 DNA reads TGTGCCAGTAGTATAGCGGGGGGAAGCTACGAGCAGTACTTC. Translation: CASSIAGGSYEQYF.

This chain uses TRBV6-1 with TRBJ2-7; tentative D call: TRBD2 (6 bases). Per the germline V gene, CDR1 is MNHNS and CDR2 is SASEGT. V was pared by 3 bases and J by 10 bases, with 19 bases between. The CDR3 contains 14 residues. The CDR3 DNA reads as TGTGCCAGCAGTGATGCGGGATCTTCAAGCGTCCAGTACTTC. This gives the protein CASSDAGSSSVQYF.

CDR3 loop: CASSSVVNQPQHF. CDR3 DNA: TGTGCCAGCAGCTCAGTGGTCAATCAGCCCCAGCATTTT. J is TRBJ1-5 and V is TRBV7-6; no definite D call. V dropped 4 bases and J dropped 3 bases, with 7 bases sitting between them. The CDR3 loop spans 13 amino acids. Germline-derived CDR1 and CDR2 are SGHVS and FNYEAQ.

The chain links TRBV6-4 to TRBJ2-1; D gene ambiguous. The ends were cut back, 0 bases at V and 9 bases at J, with 15 bases in the middle. The CDR3 loop spans 15 amino acids. CDR1 and CDR2 from the germline V gene are MRHNA and SNTAGT. CDR3 loop: CASSDSPVAHGEQFF. CDR3 DNA: TGTGCCAGCAGTGACTCGCCGGTAGCTCACGGTGAGCAGTTCTTC.

This rearrangement joins TRBV7-9 to TRBJ2-1, with 7 bases identical to TRBD1. This CDR3 spans 17 amino acids. Germline trimming cut 4 bases from V and 0 bases from J; bases unmatched to any gene: 9. CDR1 is SEHNR and CDR2 is FQNEAQ in the germline V gene (reference sequence). Here the CDR3 DNA reads TGTGCCAGCAGCTCTTTGACAGGGTCCCTCTCCTACAATGAGCAGTTCTTC. It specifies CASSSLTGSLSYNEQFF.

The V call is TRBV7-3, the J call TRBJ2-2; 9 bases fit TRBD1. V lost 4 bases and J lost 1; bases outside the gene matches: 7. Germline V gives CDR1 SGHTA, CDR2 FQGTGA. The CDR3 contains 17 residues. CDR3 amino acids: CASSSPRTGVNTGELFF. CDR3 DNA sequence: TGTGCCAGCAGCTCCCCCCGGACAGGGGTGAACACCGGGGAGCTGTTTTTT.

The gene calls are TRBV5-1 and TRBJ2-5, with D possibly TRBD2 on 6 matching bases. Trimming took 3 bases from V and 5 from J, leaving 17 bases between them. Germline V gene data show CDR1 as SGHRS and CDR2 as YFSETQ. This CDR3 spans 15 amino acids. The CDR3 sequence: CASSSFLTSGETQYF. The DNA of the CDR3 is TGCGCCAGCAGCTCCTTCCTGACTAGTGGTGAGACCCAGTACTTC.

This CDR3 reads CATSRETGGQETQYF. CDR3 DNA: TGTGCCACCAGCAGAGAGACAGGGGGCCAAGAGACCCAGTACTTC. The chain is built from TRBV15 and TRBJ2-5; 9 bases map to TRBD1. The V and J ends lost 0 bases and 1 base, in that order; junction bases with no gene match: 0. This CDR3 is 15 amino acids long. In germline, CDR1 is LNHNV, CDR2 YYDKDF (reference sequence). Using reference TRBV15 and TRBJ2-5 for the parts outside the CDR3, the full variable domain is DAMVIQNPRYQVTQFGKPVTLSCSQTLNHNVMYWYQQKSSQAPKLLFHYYDKDFNNEADTPDNFQSRRPNTSFCFLDIRSPGLGDTAMYLCATSRETGGQETQYFGPGTRLLVL.

This clone has a single count. This chain connects TRBV30 to TRBJ1-1; tentative D call: TRBD1 (5 bases). Trimming took 2 bases from V and 4 from J, leaving 14 bases between them. Germline V lookup: CDR1 GTSNPN, CDR2 SVGIG (reference sequence). CDR3 size: 14 residues. CDR3 nucleotides: TGTGCCTGGAGTCTCATTGGGGGGGGCACTGAAGCTTTCTTT. Protein product: CAWSLIGGGTEAFF.

V usage is TRBV27 and J usage is TRBJ2-7; TRBD2 is a possible D gene (5 bases). With 5 bases removed from V and 4 bases from J, the gap between germline ends came to 12 bases. In germline, CDR1 is MNHEY, CDR2 SMNVEV (reference sequence). There are 13 residues in the CDR3. The CDR3 sequence is CASSLTLAYEQYF. DNA of the CDR3: TGTGCCAGCAGTCTCACCCTAGCTTACGAGCAGTACTTC.

The chain recombines TRBV5-1 with TRBJ2-7, with 9 positions matching TRBD1. The CDR3 is 15 residues long. After removal of 3 bases from V and 3 bases from J, the junction contained 7 bases not matched to a gene. The germline V gene encodes CDR1 SGHRS and CDR2 YFSETQ. CDR3: CASSSGQGTFYEQYF. In nucleotides, the CDR3 is TGCGCCAGCAGCTCTGGACAGGGGACTTTCTACGAGCAGTACTTC. Full variable domain (outside the CDR3, taken from reference TRBV5-1 and TRBJ2-7): KAGVTQTPRYLIKTRGQQVTLSCSPISGHRSVSWYQQTPGQGLQFLFEYFSETQRNKGNFPGRFSGRQFSNSRSEMNVSTLELGDSALYLCASSSGQGTFYEQYFGPGTRLTVT.

This clone was seen a few times. CDR3 amino acids: CASSEIPGQANYEQYF. The CDR3 DNA follows: TGTGCCAGCAGCGAAATCCCGGGACAGGCGAACTACGAGCAGTACTTC. The chain carries TRBV5-8 and TRBJ2-7, with 8 bases fitting TRBD1. Looked up from germline, CDR1 is SGHTS and CDR2 is YDEGEE. Losses at the gene ends were 4 bases for V and 3 bases for J; bases not matched to a gene: 12. The length of the CDR3 is 16 residues.

The chain has TRBV7-3 and TRBJ1-2, with 10 bases identical to TRBD1. The germline V gene encodes CDR1 SGHTA and CDR2 FQGTGA. V shed 3 bases, J shed 7 bases, and the junction held 2 bases outside the gene matches. The CDR3 spans 13 residues. The CDR3: CASSFGTGVGYTF. The CDR3 DNA reads as TGTGCCAGCAGCTTCGGGACAGGGGTTGGCTACACCTTC.

With respect to this clone: One junction end does not reproduce the germline sequence, and a read error may be involved. This chain uses TRBV7-7 with TRBJ2-3; 9 bases align to TRBD2. Germline loops: CDR1 SSHAT, CDR2 FNYEAQ (reference sequence). This CDR3 spans 15 amino acids. CDR3: CASSLAVSGGDTQYF. The CDR3 nucleotides are TGTGCTAGCAGCTTAGCGGTTAGCGGGGGTGATACGCAGTATTTT.

The chain employs TRBV14 and TRBJ2-7, with 7 bases identical to TRBD1. With 4 bases clipped from V and 4 bases from J, the junction kept 10 bases outside the gene matches. Germline CDR1 is SGHDN and CDR2 is FVKESK. The length of the CDR3 is 15 residues. The CDR3 sequence: CASSPLRQGTYEQYF. CDR3 sequence (DNA): TGTGCCAGCAGCCCCCTTAGACAGGGTACATACGAGCAGTACTTC. The full variable domain, rest sourced from reference TRBV14 and TRBJ2-7, is EAGVTQFPSHSVIEKGQTVTLRCDPISGHDNLYWYRRVMGKEIKFLLHFVKESKQDESGMPNNRFLAERTGGTYSTLKVQPAELEDSGVYFCASSPLRQGTYEQYFGPGTRLTVT.

The chain uses TRBV5-1 and TRBJ1-2; D ambiguous. This CDR3 contains 13 residues. Germline V gene data show CDR1 as SGHRS and CDR2 as YFSETQ. V was pared by 0 bases and J by 4 bases, with 7 bases between. The CDR3 DNA reads TGCGCCAGCAGCTTGGGTACAGTCTATGGCTACACCTTC. Protein product: CASSLGTVYGYTF.

This clone was counted a few times. The chain couples TRBV30 to TRBJ2-7; D unclear. V lost 0 bases, J lost 1 base, and 10 bases lay in between. The CDR3 length is 14 residues. From germline, CDR1 is GTSNPN and CDR2 SVGIG (reference sequence). The CDR3 sequence: CAWSVGLVSYEQYF. CDR3 bases: TGTGCCTGGAGTGTTGGTCTAGTATCCTACGAGCAGTACTTC. Full variable domain (outside the CDR3, taken from reference TRBV30 and TRBJ2-7): SQTIHQWPATLVQPVGSPLSLECTVEGTSNPNLYWYRQAAGRGLQLLFYSVGIGQISSEVPQNLSASRPQDRQFILSSKKLLLSDSGFYLCAWSVGLVSYEQYFGPGTRLTVT.

The chain is built from TRBV6-1 and TRBJ2-1; the match to TRBD2 covers 9 bases. The germline gives CDR1 MNHNS, CDR2 SASEGT. This CDR3 is 16 amino acids long. The V and J ends lost 4 bases and 10 bases, in that order; junction bases with no gene match: 14. CDR3 amino acids: CASSVAAGGGGLEQFF. The DNA for the CDR3 is TGTGCCAGCAGTGTCGCAGCGGGGGGAGGTGGATTAGAGCAGTTCTTC.

The V and J genes are TRBV10-2 and TRBJ2-7; maybe TRBD1 (5 bases). Germline V gene data show CDR1 as WSHSY and CDR2 as SAAADI. Trimming left V 4 bases short and J 2 bases short, with 15 bases between. The CDR3 is 15 amino acids. This CDR3 is CASSALDQGTYEQYF. The CDR3 DNA follows: TGCGCCAGCAGTGCCCTCGATCAGGGTACCTACGAGCAGTACTTC.

The CDR3 loop is CATSRERQGAIGNTIYF. The CDR3 nucleotides are TGTGCCACCAGCAGAGAACGACAGGGGGCAATTGGAAACACCATATATTTT. This chain joins TRBV15 and TRBJ1-3, with 10 positions matching TRBD1. The CDR3 spans 17 residues. The J segment lost 3 bases and the V segment lost 0 bases, leaving 5 bases of the junction unmatched. In germline, CDR1 is LNHNV, CDR2 YYDKDF (reference sequence).

The chain couples TRBV12-5 to TRBJ1-3; TRBD1 is a possible D gene (5 bases). The V end was cut by 9 bases, the J end by 0 bases, with 12 bases between. This CDR3 has 14 amino acids. The germline V gene encodes CDR1 LGHNT and CDR2 FRNRAP. The CDR3 region has the DNA TGTGCTAGCGAGAAGGACAACTCTGGAAACACCATATATTTT. It is translated as CASEKDNSGNTIYF.

The gene calls are TRBV2 and TRBJ2-1; the D gene is possibly TRBD1 (5 bases). The germline V gene has CDR1 SNHLY and CDR2 FYNNEI. The CDR3 runs 15 residues. Trimming took off 0 bases at V and 5 bases at J, with 11 bases between the two ends. The CDR3 is CASSEALRRDNEQFF. CDR3 coding DNA: TGTGCCAGCAGTGAAGCGCTTCGCAGGGACAATGAGCAGTTCTTC.

The chain has TRBV5-7 and TRBJ1-6, with 8 bases that match TRBD1. TRBV5-7 is flagged as an ORF with uncertain function. Trimming removed 2 bases from V and 8 bases from J; junction bases left unmatched: 6. The CDR3 consists of 15 residues. This CDR3 is CASSFGQGWDSPLHF. The CDR3 nucleotides are TGTGCCAGCAGCTTCGGACAGGGTTGGGATTCACCCCTCCACTTT.